The 9 T cell receptor beta chains below all came from one sample that was sequenced in a study of T cell responses to AZD1222 COVID-19 vaccine. The table came from immunoSEQ multiplex PCR; TCRdb's copy has only in-frame clones and leaves some out. The sample includes tens of thousands of clones, around 90% of them seen just once. Sequencing used peripheral blood, obtained 28 days after the second AZD1222 dose. The receptors originated from an adult who received the AZD1222 COVID-19 vaccine.

The rearrangement links TRBV28 to TRBJ2-1, with TRBD2 matching 8 bases. After removal of 5 bases from V and 6 bases from J, the junction contained 9 bases not matched to a gene. Germline V gene data show CDR1 as MDHEN and CDR2 as SYDVKM. This CDR3 region has 15 residues. The CDR3 DNA reads as TGTGCCAGCAGTCGACCGGGGGGGCGGATCAATGAGCAGTTCTTC. This encodes CASSRPGGRINEQFF.

The chain uses TRBV5-1 and TRBJ2-1; D is perhaps TRBD1 (5 bases). The CDR3 contains 14 residues. Trimming removed 4 bases at V and 3 bases at J, with 11 bases between. Germline lookup yields CDR1 SGHRS and CDR2 YFSETQ. CDR3 sequence (DNA): TGCGCCAGCAGCCTCCAGGGCGACTACAATGAGCAGTTCTTC. This encodes CASSLQGDYNEQFF.

The gene calls are TRBV2 and TRBJ2-2; 8 bases fit TRBD1. The germline CDR1 and CDR2 sequences are SNHLY and FYNNEI. The V segment lost 5 bases and the J segment 6 bases; nucleotides outside the gene matches: 5. The CDR3 covers 14 residues. Here the CDR3 reads CASSIGQGSGELFF. The DNA for the CDR3 is TGTGCCAGCAGTATAGGACAGGGTTCCGGGGAGCTGTTTTTT.

This chain joins TRBV24-1 and TRBJ2-2, with D hard to call. V dropped 5 bases and J dropped 6 bases, with 3 bases sitting between them. CDR3 length: 11 amino acids. Germline CDR1 reads KGHDR; CDR2 reads SFDVKD. The CDR3, as DNA: TGTGCCACCAGTGCCGCCGGGGAGCTGTTTTTT. It encodes CATSAAGELFF.

The chain employs TRBV7-3 and TRBJ1-3; D is unclear. The germline gives CDR1 SGHTA, CDR2 FQGTGA. The V end was cut by 0 bases, the J end by 4 bases, with 7 bases between. The CDR3 totals 14 residues. The CDR3 here is CASSLTVGGNTIYF. In DNA, the CDR3 is TGTGCCAGCAGCTTAACGGTGGGGGGAAACACCATATATTTT. Filled out from reference TRBV7-3 and TRBJ1-3, the complete variable domain reads GAGVSQTPSNKVTEKGKYVELRCDPISGHTALYWYRQSLGQGPEFLIYFQGTGAADDSGLPNDRFFAVRPEGSVSTLKIQRTERGDSAVYLCASSLTVGGNTIYFGEGSWLTVV.

The rearrangement joins TRBV27 to TRBJ2-7; possibly TRBD1 for D (5 bases). The germline V gene encodes CDR1 MNHEY and CDR2 SMNVEV (reference sequence). Trimming left V 3 bases short and J 12 bases short, with 18 bases between. This CDR3 comprises 13 residues. CDR3 bases: TGTGCCAGCAGTTTTGGGGCTTTCTCCCACTCGTACTTC. It encodes CASSFGAFSHSYF.

The V gene is TRBV7-9, the J gene TRBJ1-2; D is uncertain. Per germline, CDR1 SEHNR and CDR2 FQNEAQ (reference sequence). The CDR3 is made up of 12 amino acids. V dropped 1 base and J dropped 8 bases, with 8 bases sitting between them. CDR3 protein: CASSLELVGYTF. In nucleotides, the CDR3 is TGTGCCAGCAGCTTAGAATTAGTCGGCTACACCTTC.

The chain couples TRBV6-2 or TRBV6-3 to TRBJ1-1; unclear D gene. The CDR3 length is 16 residues. CDR1 is MNHEY and CDR2 is SVGEGT in the germline V gene. V dropped 2 bases and J dropped 4 bases, with 17 bases sitting between them. CDR3 in DNA: TGTGCCAGCAGTTACGGCTTCGAGGGCGAAGGCACTGAAGCTTTCTTT. Amino acids: CASSYGFEGEGTEAFF.

This chain connects TRBV9 to TRBJ1-2; 8 bases are a match to TRBD1. Per germline, CDR1 SGDLS and CDR2 YYNGEE. The CDR3 length is 14 residues. V lost 2 bases and J lost 8; bases outside the gene matches: 8. The CDR3 here is CASSVETGVEGYTF. The CDR3 DNA reads as TGTGCCAGCAGCGTCGAGACAGGGGTGGAGGGCTACACCTTC.